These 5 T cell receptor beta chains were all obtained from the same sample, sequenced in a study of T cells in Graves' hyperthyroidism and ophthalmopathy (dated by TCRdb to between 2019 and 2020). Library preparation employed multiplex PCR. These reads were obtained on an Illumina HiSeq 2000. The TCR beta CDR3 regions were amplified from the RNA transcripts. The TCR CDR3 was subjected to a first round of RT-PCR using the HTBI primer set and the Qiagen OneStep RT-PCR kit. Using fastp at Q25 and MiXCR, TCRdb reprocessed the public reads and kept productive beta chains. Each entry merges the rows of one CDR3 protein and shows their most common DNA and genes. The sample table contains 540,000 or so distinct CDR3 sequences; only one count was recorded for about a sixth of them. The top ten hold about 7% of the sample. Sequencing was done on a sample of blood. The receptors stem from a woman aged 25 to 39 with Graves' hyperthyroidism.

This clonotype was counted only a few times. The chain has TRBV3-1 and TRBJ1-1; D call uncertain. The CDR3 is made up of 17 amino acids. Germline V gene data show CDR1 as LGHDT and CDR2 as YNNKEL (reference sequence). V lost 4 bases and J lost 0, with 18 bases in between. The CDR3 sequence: CASSPSRERSLNTEAFF. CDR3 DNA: TGTGCCAGCAGCCCGTCCCGGGAACGATCATTGAACACTGAAGCTTTCTTT.

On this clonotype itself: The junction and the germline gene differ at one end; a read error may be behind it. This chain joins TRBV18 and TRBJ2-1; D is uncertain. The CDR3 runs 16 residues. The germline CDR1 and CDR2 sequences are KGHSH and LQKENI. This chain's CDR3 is CAGSPGAASSYNEQFF. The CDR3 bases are TGTGCCGGCTCACCGGGCGCAGCCAGCTCCTACAATGAGCAGTTCTTC.

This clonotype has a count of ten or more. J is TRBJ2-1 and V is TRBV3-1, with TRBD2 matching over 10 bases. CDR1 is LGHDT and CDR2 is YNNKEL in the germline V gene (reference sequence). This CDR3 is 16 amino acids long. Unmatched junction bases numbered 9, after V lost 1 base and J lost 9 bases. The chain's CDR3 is CASSQAPPSGSPEQFF. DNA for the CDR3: TGTGCCAGCAGCCAAGCCCCCCCTAGCGGGAGTCCTGAGCAGTTCTTC.

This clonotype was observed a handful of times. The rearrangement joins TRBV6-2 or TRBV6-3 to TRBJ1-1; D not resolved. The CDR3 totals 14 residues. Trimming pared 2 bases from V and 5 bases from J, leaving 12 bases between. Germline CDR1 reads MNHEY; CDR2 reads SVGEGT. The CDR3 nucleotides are TGTGCCAGCAGTTACGCCGCCGGACTGACTGAAGCTTTCTTT. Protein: CASSYAAGLTEAFF.

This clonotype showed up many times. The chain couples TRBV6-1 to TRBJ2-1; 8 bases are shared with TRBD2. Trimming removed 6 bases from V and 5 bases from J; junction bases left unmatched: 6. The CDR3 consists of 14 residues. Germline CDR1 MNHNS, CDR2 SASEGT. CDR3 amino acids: CASRSLAENNEQFF. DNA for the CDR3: TGTGCCAGCAGGTCACTAGCGGAGAACAATGAGCAGTTCTTC.